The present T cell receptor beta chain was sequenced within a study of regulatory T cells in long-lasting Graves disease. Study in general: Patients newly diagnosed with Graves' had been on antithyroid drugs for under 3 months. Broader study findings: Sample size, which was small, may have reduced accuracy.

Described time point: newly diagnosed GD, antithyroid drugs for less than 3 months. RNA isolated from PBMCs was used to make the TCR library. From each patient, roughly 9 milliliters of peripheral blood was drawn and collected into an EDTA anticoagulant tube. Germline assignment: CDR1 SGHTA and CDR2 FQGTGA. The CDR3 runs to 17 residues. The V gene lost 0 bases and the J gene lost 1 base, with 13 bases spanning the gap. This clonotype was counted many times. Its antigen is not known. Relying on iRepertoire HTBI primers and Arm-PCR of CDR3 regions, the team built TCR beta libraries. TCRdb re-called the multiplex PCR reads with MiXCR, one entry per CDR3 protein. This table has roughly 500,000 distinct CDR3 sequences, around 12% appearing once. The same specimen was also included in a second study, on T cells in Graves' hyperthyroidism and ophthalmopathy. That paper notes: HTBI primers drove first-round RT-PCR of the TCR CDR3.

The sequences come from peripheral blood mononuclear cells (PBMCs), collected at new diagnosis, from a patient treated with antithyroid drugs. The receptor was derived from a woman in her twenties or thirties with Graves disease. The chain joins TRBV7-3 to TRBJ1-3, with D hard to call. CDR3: CASSLTETGSSGNTIYF. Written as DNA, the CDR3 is TGTGCCAGCAGCTTAACGGAAACGGGTTCTTCTGGAAACACCATATATTTT.